Shown below are 15 T cell receptor beta chains from a single sample sequenced in a study of identical twins. Each CDR3 protein is one row after TCRdb ran MiXCR on the 5' RACE reads. Seen here are fewer than 900,000 distinct CDR3 sequences, less than 25% observed once, and the top ten hold 4% to 4.5%. These data also formed part of another study, on T cells expressing NK-cell markers.

Sequences were obtained from PBMCs. Every receptor here comes from a woman between 18 and 29 years old in good health.

The DNA for the CDR3 is TGCAGCGTTTACCTACTAGCGGGAGCTGGGAATGAGCAGTTCTTC. Translation gives CSVYLLAGAGNEQFF. The chain uses TRBV29-1 and TRBJ2-1, with 11 nucleotides matching TRBD2. V lost 5 bases, J lost 7 bases, and 10 bases stayed unmatched. The CDR3 is 15 residues long. CDR1 and CDR2 (germline): SQVTM, ANQGSEA.

The sample holds a few counts of this clonotype. The chain links TRBV15 to TRBJ2-5; no definite D call. This CDR3 comprises 15 residues. Germline V gives CDR1 LNHNV, CDR2 YYDKDF (reference sequence). V lost 1 base to trimming and J lost 1 base, with 10 bases between them. The CDR3 DNA sequence: TGTGCCACCAGCAGAGGGGTTTTACCCCAAGAGACCCAGTACTTC. It translates to CATSRGVLPQETQYF.

The table lists this clonotype with many counts. This chain connects TRBV12-3 or TRBV12-4 to TRBJ2-1, with D perhaps TRBD1 (5 bases). The CDR3 is 12 amino acids. V shed 0 bases and J shed 8 bases, with 5 bases lying between them. The CDR3 protein is CASSLARDEQFF. DNA for the CDR3: TGTGCCAGCAGTTTAGCCAGGGATGAGCAGTTCTTC.

The J gene is TRBJ2-2, the V gene TRBV10-2, with 7 bases lining up with TRBD2. Germline assignment: CDR1 WSHSY and CDR2 SAAADI. With 6 bases clipped from V and 6 bases from J, the junction kept 13 bases outside the gene matches. This CDR3 is 16 amino acids long. DNA for the CDR3: TGCGCCAGCAGCACGTCAGGCGGGGGTATTTCCGGGGAGCTGTTTTTT. It specifies CASSTSGGGISGELFF.

The gene calls are TRBV27 and TRBJ2-7; D is uncertain. The CDR3 contains 16 residues. Trimming cost V 7 bases and J 2 bases, with 21 bases left between them. Germline loops: CDR1 MNHEY, CDR2 SMNVEV (reference sequence). CDR3 amino acids: CASKKNLLVRPYEQYF. In nucleotides, the CDR3 is TGTGCCAGCAAAAAAAACCTCTTAGTCAGACCCTACGAGCAGTACTTC.

This clonotype was seen repeatedly, ten times or more. This chain joins TRBV20-1 and TRBJ1-1; D uncertain. Trimming left V 0 bases short and J 8 bases short, with 16 bases between. Germline lookup yields CDR1 DFQATT and CDR2 SNEGSKA (reference sequence). The CDR3 is 14 amino acids. The chain's CDR3 is CSARDFRTESEAFF. DNA of the CDR3: TGCAGTGCTAGAGATTTTCGAACGGAGAGCGAAGCTTTCTTT.

To note about this clonotype: A read error may explain this, as a much larger clone is one base away. The V gene is TRBV5-1, the J gene TRBJ2-7; the D gene is possibly TRBD2 (5 bases). V gave up 0 bases and J gave up 5 bases, with 15 bases separating them. CDR1 is SGHRS, CDR2 YFSETQ, per germline. This CDR3 spans 15 amino acids. CDR3: CASSLGGSVHNEQYF. CDR3 in DNA: TGCGCCAGCAGCTTGGGGGGTAGCGTCCACAACGAGCAGTACTTC.

This clonotype appeared many times. The chain recombines TRBV10-3 with TRBJ1-1; the D is unclear. V lost 6 bases and J 2 bases, leaving 10 bases between the germline ends. Germline CDR1 and CDR2: ENHRY and SYGVKD. The CDR3 has 13 residues. The CDR3 protein is CAIRGSSNTEAFF. In DNA form, the CDR3 reads TGTGCCATCAGAGGCAGTAGTAACACTGAAGCTTTCTTT.

V is TRBV20-1 and J is TRBJ2-1, with unresolved D. The CDR3 sequence is 17 residues long. The germline V gene has CDR1 DFQATT and CDR2 SNEGSKA (reference sequence). V lost 0 bases and J lost 3, with 18 bases in between. The CDR3 region has the DNA TGCAGTGCTAGAGATCGGATAGGAGTGGAGATCTACAATGAGCAGTTCTTC. It yields the protein CSARDRIGVEIYNEQFF.

This clonotype was seen a few times. One end of the junction fails to match germline, which may point to a read error. The J gene is TRBJ2-7, the V gene TRBV7-7, with a tentative D call TRBD2 (6 bases). This CDR3 spans 15 amino acids. Germline V gives CDR1 SSHAT, CDR2 FNYEAQ (reference sequence). CDR3 bases: TGTGCTAGCAGCCCTATGGCGGGGAGCTCCTACGAGCAGTACTTC. Translating it yields CASSPMAGSSYEQYF.

This clonotype was seen a few times. The chain joins TRBV7-8 to TRBJ2-7; either TRBD1 or TRBD2 may fit D (6 bases each). Trimming stripped 6 bases from V and 0 bases from J, with 15 bases between. The CDR3 is made up of 15 amino acids. Germline values: CDR1 SGHVS, CDR2 FQNEAQ. In nucleotides, the CDR3 is TGTGCCAGCAGAGTCTGGGGGGCCAGCTCCTACGAGCAGTACTTC. Translating it yields CASRVWGASSYEQYF. Drawing the rest from reference TRBV7-8 and TRBJ2-7, the complete variable domain is GAGVSQSPRYKVAKRGQDVALRCDPISGHVSLFWYQQALGQGPEFLTYFQNEAQLDKSGLPSDRFFAERPEGSVSTLKIQRTQQEDSAVYLCASRVWGASSYEQYFGPGTRLTVT.

This clonotype appeared a few times. The rearrangement uses TRBV9 and TRBJ2-1; 10 bases align to TRBD2. J gave up 2 bases and V 3 bases, and 11 bases lay outside the gene matches. The germline V gene has CDR1 SGDLS and CDR2 YYNGEE. This CDR3 has 18 amino acids. The CDR3 protein is CASSARIPGLATYNEQFF. The CDR3 bases are TGTGCCAGCAGCGCAAGAATTCCGGGACTAGCGACCTACAATGAGCAGTTCTTC.

The chain combines TRBV12-3 or TRBV12-4 with TRBJ1-4; the match to TRBD1 covers 9 bases. The ends lost 7 bases at V and 10 bases at J; junction bases unmatched: 10. This CDR3 is built from 14 residues. The CDR3, as DNA: TGTGCCAGCACGCTCCGGGACAGGGTGACAAAACTGTTTTTT. Protein: CASTLRDRVTKLFF.

This clonotype was found many times. This chain connects TRBV25-1 to TRBJ2-7, with TRBD1 matching 7 bases. The CDR3 consists of 14 residues. Germline CDR1 and CDR2: MGHDK and SYGVNS. V gave up 3 bases and J gave up 4 bases; unmatched junction bases: 6. The CDR3 protein is CASSESGQQYEQYF. The CDR3 DNA follows: TGTGCCAGCAGTGAGTCGGGACAGCAGTACGAGCAGTACTTC.

Only a few counts were recorded for this clonotype. The chain links TRBV12-3 or TRBV12-4 to TRBJ2-7; D might be TRBD1 (5 bases). Trimming stripped 4 bases from V and 2 bases from J, with 12 bases between. CDR3 length: 14 amino acids. The CDR3 DNA reads as TGTGCCAGCAGTTCCCGACAGAAGACCTACGAGCAGTACTTC. Translation gives CASSSRQKTYEQYF.